This TCR beta chain originates from a study of immune cell composition in non-small cell lung cancer. About the study: Histologic subtype was mainly adenocarcinoma or squamous cell carcinoma.

Normal lung was taken at the farthest possible site, at least 3 cm from tumour. V was trimmed by 8 bases and J by 2 bases, leaving 7 bases between them. Germline V gene data show CDR1 as MNHNY and CDR2 as SVGAGI (reference sequence). CDR3 size: 12 residues. Profiling relied on immunoSEQ multiplex PCR, and the TCRdb table lists in-frame clones only, not all of them. The sample holds some 2,000 clones; around 63% are singletons and the top ten take roughly a sixth. Sample: non-adjacent lung tissue. The sequence was obtained from a human donor with non-small cell lung cancer. The chain recombines TRBV6-6 with TRBJ2-1; D might be TRBD2 (5 bases). The CDR3, as DNA: TGTGCCAGCGTCGGGGCCTACAATGAGCAGTTCTTC. It yields the protein CASVGAYNEQFF.